One sample yielded the 24 T cell receptor beta chains listed below, sequenced in a study of graft-versus-host responses after intestinal transplantation. Produced via immunoSEQ multiplex PCR; TCRdb's table is partial and in-frame only. The table shows around 67,000 clones, with 90% occurring only once. These receptors lack a known antigen. The sequencing used unstimulated CD8+ T cells sorted from spleen or lymph node cells, collected before transplant. The receptors here all came from a human donor who was the organ donor for an intestinal transplant.

CDR3 nucleotide sequence: TGTGCCAGCAGTTTTTCCGGGACAGGGCAGAATGAGCAGTTCTTC. Its protein product is CASSFSGTGQNEQFF. The gene calls are TRBV6-5 and TRBJ2-1, with 9 bases aligning to TRBD1. The V gene end was trimmed by 4 bases and the J gene end by 7 bases; junction bases not matched to a gene: 8. CDR1 and CDR2 from the germline V gene are MNHEY and SVGAGI. The CDR3 runs to 15 residues.

The rearrangement joins TRBV27 to TRBJ2-1, with TRBD1 matching 8 bases. The germline V gene has CDR1 MNHEY and CDR2 SMNVEV (reference sequence). V was clipped by 4 bases and J by 2 bases; unmatched bases: 13. The CDR3 covers 18 residues. The DNA of the CDR3 is TGTGCCAGCAGTTCCTGGACAGGGTCGGCATCTCCCTACAATGAGCAGTTCTTC. The encoded protein is CASSSWTGSASPYNEQFF.

The rearrangement uses TRBV15 and TRBJ2-7; 11 bases match TRBD1. CDR3 length: 13 amino acids. Unmatched junction bases numbered 3, after V lost 5 bases and J lost 6 bases. Per the germline V gene, CDR1 is LNHNV and CDR2 is YYDKDF (reference sequence). CDR3 nucleotide sequence: TGTGCCACCAGCCGGACAGGGGGCGGCGAGCAGTACGTC. It specifies CATSRTGGGEQYV.

This chain connects TRBV28 to TRBJ1-6; possible D gene TRBD1, 6 bases. This CDR3 has 19 amino acids. CDR1 MDHEN and CDR2 SYDVKM come from the germline V gene. V shed 5 bases and J shed 7 bases, with 27 bases lying between them. CDR3 loop: CASSVTGWPPSKGNSPLHF. The CDR3 region has the DNA TGTGCCAGCAGTGTAACAGGGTGGCCCCCGTCGAAAGGGAATTCACCCCTCCACTTT.

The rearrangement joins TRBV5-5 to TRBJ1-1; unclear D gene. Trimming removed 5 bases at V and 5 bases at J, with 7 bases between. Germline assignment: CDR1 SGHKS and CDR2 YYEKEE (reference sequence). This CDR3 has 11 amino acids. The CDR3 here is CASRGVTEAFF. DNA of the CDR3: TGTGCCAGCAGGGGAGTGACTGAAGCTTTCTTT. The entire variable domain, with the rest obtained from reference TRBV5-5 and TRBJ1-1, is as follows: DAGVTQSPTHLIKTRGQQVTLRCSPISGHKSVSWYQQVLGQGPQFIFQYYEKEERGRGNFPDRFSARQFPNYSSELNVNALLLGDSALYLCASRGVTEAFFGQGTRLTVV.

The CDR3 region is CASSFGGDGYTF. Written as DNA, the CDR3 is TGTGCCAGCAGTTTTGGAGGGGACGGCTACACCTTC. The chain combines TRBV28 with TRBJ1-2, with D perhaps TRBD1 (5 bases). CDR1 MDHEN and CDR2 SYDVKM come from the germline V gene. Trimming shortened V by 3 bases and J by 8 bases, and 10 bases separated the two germline ends. The CDR3 loop spans 12 amino acids.

The chain carries TRBV6-6 and TRBJ1-4, with 7 bases matching TRBD1. This CDR3 comprises 14 residues. Germline CDR1 is MNHNY and CDR2 is SVGAGI (reference sequence). J lost 5 bases, V lost 4 bases, and 4 bases had no gene match. CDR3 amino acids: CASSFSTGNEKLFF. The CDR3 bases are TGTGCCAGCAGTTTCTCGACAGGGAATGAAAAACTGTTTTTT.

The CDR3 coding sequence is TGTGCCAGCAGTGCAGACAGGGTTTATAGCGGGGAGCTGTTTTTT. It encodes CASSADRVYSGELFF. The V gene is TRBV28, the J gene TRBJ2-2, with 7 bases lining up with TRBD1. The CDR3 has 15 residues. Trimming cost V 5 bases and J 7 bases; bases outside gene matches: 10. Germline V lookup: CDR1 MDHEN, CDR2 SYDVKM.

The V gene is TRBV15, the J gene TRBJ2-2; possibly TRBD1 for D (5 bases). V lost 4 bases and J 7 bases, leaving 19 bases between the germline ends. In germline, CDR1 is LNHNV, CDR2 YYDKDF (reference sequence). CDR3 length equals 16 residues. CDR3 bases: TGTGCCACCAGCATATGGGGCTTTTGGCCCGGCGGGGAGCTGTTTTTT. It yields the protein CATSIWGFWPGGELFF.

This chain uses TRBV11-1 with TRBJ2-5; 13 bases are shared with TRBD2. The V and J ends lost 1 base and 3 bases, in that order; junction bases with no gene match: 5. Germline V gives CDR1 SGHAT, CDR2 FQDESV (reference sequence). The CDR3 totals 17 residues. The DNA for the CDR3 is TGTGCCAGCAGCTTAGGCCGACTAGCGGGGGGAGAAGAGACCCAGTACTTC. This codes for CASSLGRLAGGEETQYF.

The chain couples TRBV28 to TRBJ2-2; 14 positions match TRBD2. Per the germline V gene, CDR1 is MDHEN and CDR2 is SYDVKM. V lost 2 bases and J lost 2; bases outside the gene matches: 4. The CDR3 runs 18 residues. CDR3: CASSLGLAGGSNTGELFF. The CDR3 DNA sequence: TGTGCCAGCAGTTTAGGACTAGCGGGGGGCTCCAACACCGGGGAGCTGTTTTTT.

The chain carries TRBV16 and TRBJ2-3; 13 positions agree with TRBD2. The CDR3 runs 17 residues. Germline values: CDR1 KGHSY, CDR2 FQNENV. The V segment lost 4 bases and the J segment 2 bases; nucleotides outside the gene matches: 6. The CDR3 DNA reads as TGTGCCAGCAGCCTGGGGACTAGCGGGGACGCCACAGATACGCAGTATTTT. Protein: CASSLGTSGDATDTQYF.

This rearrangement joins TRBV30 to TRBJ2-5; 12 bases line up with TRBD2. This CDR3 contains 14 residues. Looked up from germline, CDR1 is GTSNPN and CDR2 is SVGIG (reference sequence). Trimming removed 3 bases from V and 3 bases from J; junction bases left unmatched: 2. CDR3 region: CAWSLAGGEETQYF. CDR3 nucleotide sequence: TGTGCCTGGAGCCTAGCGGGGGGGGAAGAGACCCAGTACTTC.

This chain connects TRBV6-6 to TRBJ2-7; TRBD2 is a possible D gene (5 bases). Trimming took off 10 bases at V and 1 base at J, with 14 bases between the two ends. Per germline, CDR1 MNHNY and CDR2 SVGAGI (reference sequence). This CDR3 contains 13 residues. Written as DNA, the CDR3 is TGTGCCACCCGGGGTTCGATTTCCTACGAGCAGTACGTC. This codes for CATRGSISYEQYV.

This sequence joins TRBV7-8 and TRBJ2-5; 9 bases line up with TRBD2. Germline V CDR1 and CDR2: SGHVS, FQNEAQ. The CDR3 contains 17 residues. Trimming removed 5 bases from V and 4 bases from J; junction bases left unmatched: 14. CDR3 in amino acids: CASSLPAGGPPGETQYF. The CDR3 nucleotides read TGTGCCAGCAGCCTCCCAGCGGGGGGCCCCCCCGGAGAGACCCAGTACTTC.

This clone came up once. Other DNA sequences in the sample encode the same CDR3. This chain uses TRBV28 with TRBJ1-5; D uncertain. V gave up 3 bases and J gave up 4 bases, with 7 bases separating them. The CDR3 contains 13 residues. CDR1 and CDR2 from the germline V gene are MDHEN and SYDVKM. CDR3 coding DNA: TGTGCCAGCAGTTTGTCAGGAAATCAGCCCCAGCATTTT. This translates into CASSLSGNQPQHF.

The chain combines TRBV11-1 with TRBJ1-1, with TRBD1 as a possible D gene (6 bases). The CDR3 has 14 amino acids. Trimming cost V 2 bases and J 2 bases, with 9 bases left between them. Per the germline V gene, CDR1 is SGHAT and CDR2 is FQDESV (reference sequence). The CDR3 loop is CASSLSGTNTEAFF. In DNA, the CDR3 is TGTGCCAGCAGCTTATCGGGGACAAACACTGAAGCTTTCTTT.

The chain combines TRBV2 with TRBJ2-2; 7 positions agree with TRBD1. There are 12 residues in the CDR3. Germline trimming cut 7 bases from V and 5 bases from J; bases unmatched to any gene: 1. CDR1 SNHLY and CDR2 FYNNEI come from the germline V gene. CDR3 nucleotides: TGTGCCAGCATGACAGGGACCGGGGAGCTGTTTTTT. Its protein is CASMTGTGELFF.

This chain's CDR3 is CASSLTDYYGYTF. The CDR3 DNA reads TGTGCCAGCAGCCTGACAGACTACTATGGCTACACCTTC. The chain combines TRBV9 with TRBJ1-2, with D perhaps TRBD1 (5 bases). The CDR3 loop spans 13 amino acids. Looked up from germline, CDR1 is SGDLS and CDR2 is YYNGEE. The V gene lost 4 bases and the J gene lost 3 bases, with 10 bases spanning the gap.

The chain combines TRBV4-1 with TRBJ2-2; 8 bases map to TRBD2. Germline values: CDR1 MGHRA, CDR2 YSYEKL. This CDR3 is 16 amino acids long. With V trimmed by 4 bases and J by 0 bases, 4 bases remained unmatched. CDR3 coding DNA: TGCGCCAGCAGCCCCCGGGAGGGCGCGAACACCGGGGAGCTGTTTTTT. Translation: CASSPREGANTGELFF.

Here the CDR3 reads CASSQDWSTNEKLFF. For the CDR3, the DNA is TGCGCCAGCAGCCAAGATTGGAGTACTAATGAAAAACTGTTTTTT. J is TRBJ1-4 and V is TRBV4-3; D is unclear. Germline-derived CDR1 and CDR2 are LGHNA and YSLEER. V was cut by 0 bases and J by 2 bases, with 7 bases left in between. The CDR3 runs to 15 residues.

The CDR3 DNA reads TGTGCCAGCACGGCTAGCGGGGTAATCGGGGAGCTGTTTTTT. It specifies CASTASGVIGELFF. The chain employs TRBV5-6 and TRBJ2-2, with 9 bases matching TRBD2. The CDR3 runs 14 residues. V was pared by 6 bases and J by 7 bases, with 7 bases of the junction left unmatched. Germline V gene sequence: CDR1 SGHDT, CDR2 YYEEEE. The full variable domain, rest sourced from reference TRBV5-6 and TRBJ2-2, is DAGVTQSPTHLIKTRGQQVTLRCSPKSGHDTVSWYQQALGQGPQFIFQYYEEEERQRGNFPDRFSGHQFPNYSSELNVNALLLGDSALYLCASTASGVIGELFFGEGSRLTVL.

This clone has only one observation. The J gene is TRBJ2-3, the V gene TRBV4-1; weak D call: TRBD1 (6 bases). The V gene lost 4 bases and the J gene lost 1 base, with 9 bases spanning the gap. The germline CDR1 and CDR2 sequences are MGHRA and YSYEKL. The CDR3 length is 14 residues. The CDR3 is CASSLRQGTDTQYF. For the CDR3, the DNA is TGCGCCAGCAGCCTTCGACAGGGCACAGATACGCAGTATTTT.

V gene TRBV28 combines with J gene TRBJ2-7; TRBD1 matches at 7 bases. Germline V gene sequence: CDR1 MDHEN, CDR2 SYDVKM. V dropped 4 bases and J dropped 0; count of bases not matched to a gene: 3. The CDR3 has 14 residues. The CDR3 coding sequence is TGTGCCAGCAGTTGGGCAGGGGGCTCCTACGAGCAGTACGTC. Encoded protein: CASSWAGGSYEQYV.